Given below is one T cell receptor beta chain in context. These data belong to a study of blood T cell repertoires in COVID-19. Trimming shortened V by 3 bases and J by 8 bases, and 13 bases separated the two germline ends. This CDR3 comprises 12 residues. The germline V gene encodes CDR1 DFQATT and CDR2 SNEGSKA (reference sequence). Method: immunoSEQ multiplex PCR; TCRdb's copy keeps in-frame clones and lacks some. The sample consists of around 72,000 clones, around 80% of them appearing once. The sequence was obtained from a human donor in a cohort sampled during active COVID-19. The sample was peripheral blood. The chain combines TRBV20-1 with TRBJ1-2, with a tentative D call TRBD1 (6 bases). The chain's CDR3 is CSASTGYIGYTF. The CDR3 bases are TGCAGTGCTAGTACAGGGTATATCGGCTACACCTTC.